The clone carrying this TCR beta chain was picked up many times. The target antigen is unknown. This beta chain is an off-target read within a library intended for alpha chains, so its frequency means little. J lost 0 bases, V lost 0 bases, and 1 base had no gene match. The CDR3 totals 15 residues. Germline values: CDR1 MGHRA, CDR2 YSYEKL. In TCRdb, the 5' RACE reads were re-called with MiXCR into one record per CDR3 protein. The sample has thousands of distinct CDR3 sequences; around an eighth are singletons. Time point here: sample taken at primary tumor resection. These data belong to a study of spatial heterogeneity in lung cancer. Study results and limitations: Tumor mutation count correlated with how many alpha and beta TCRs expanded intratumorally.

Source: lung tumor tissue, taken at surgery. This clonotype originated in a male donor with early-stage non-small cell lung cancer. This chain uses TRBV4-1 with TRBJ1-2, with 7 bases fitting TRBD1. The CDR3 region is CASSQEQGTNYGYTF. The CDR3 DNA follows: TGCGCCAGCAGCCAAGAACAGGGGACTAACTATGGCTACACCTTC.